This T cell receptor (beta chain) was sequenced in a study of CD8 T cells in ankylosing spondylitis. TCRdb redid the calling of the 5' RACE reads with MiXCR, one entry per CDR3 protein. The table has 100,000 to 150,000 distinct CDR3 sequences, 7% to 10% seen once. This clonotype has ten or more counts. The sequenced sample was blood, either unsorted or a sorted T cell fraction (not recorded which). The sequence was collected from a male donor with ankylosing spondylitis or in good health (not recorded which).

DNA for the CDR3: TGCAGTGCCGTTGTTCCGGGCTCAAAGCGGTACGAGCAGTACTTC. Protein: CSAVVPGSKRYEQYF. The genes are TRBV20-1 and TRBJ2-7; weak D call: TRBD2 (5 bases). V dropped 6 bases and J dropped 4 bases, with 22 bases sitting between them. The CDR3 is made up of 15 amino acids. Germline V lookup: CDR1 DFQATT, CDR2 SNEGSKA (reference sequence).